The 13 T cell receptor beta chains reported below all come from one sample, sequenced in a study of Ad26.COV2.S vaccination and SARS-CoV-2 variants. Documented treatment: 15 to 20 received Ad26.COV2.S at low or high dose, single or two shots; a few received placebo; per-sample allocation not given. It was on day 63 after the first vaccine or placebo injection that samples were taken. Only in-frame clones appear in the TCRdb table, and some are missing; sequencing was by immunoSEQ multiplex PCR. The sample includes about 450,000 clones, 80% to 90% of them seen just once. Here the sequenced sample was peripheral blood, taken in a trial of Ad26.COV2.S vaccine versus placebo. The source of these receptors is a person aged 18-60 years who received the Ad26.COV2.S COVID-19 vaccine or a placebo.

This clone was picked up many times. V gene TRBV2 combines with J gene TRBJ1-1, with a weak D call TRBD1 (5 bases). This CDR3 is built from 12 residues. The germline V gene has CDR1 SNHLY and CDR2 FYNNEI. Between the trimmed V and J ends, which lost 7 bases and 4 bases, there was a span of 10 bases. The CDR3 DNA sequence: TGTGCCAGCAAATGGGGGAGCACTGAAGCTTTCTTT. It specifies CASKWGSTEAFF. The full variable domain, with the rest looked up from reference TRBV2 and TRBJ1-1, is EPEVTQTPSHQVTQMGQEVILRCVPISNHLYFYWYRQILGQKVEFLVSFYNNEISEKSEIFDDQFSVERPDGSNFTLKIRSTKLEDSAMYFCASKWGSTEAFFGQGTRLTVV.

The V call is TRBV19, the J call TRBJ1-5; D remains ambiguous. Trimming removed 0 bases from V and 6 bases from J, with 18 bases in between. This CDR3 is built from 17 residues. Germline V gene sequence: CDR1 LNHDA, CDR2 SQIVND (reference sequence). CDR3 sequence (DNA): TGTGCCAGTAGTATAGATCTATCAGACCGCCCAGGTCAGCCCCAGCATTTT. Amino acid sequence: CASSIDLSDRPGQPQHF.

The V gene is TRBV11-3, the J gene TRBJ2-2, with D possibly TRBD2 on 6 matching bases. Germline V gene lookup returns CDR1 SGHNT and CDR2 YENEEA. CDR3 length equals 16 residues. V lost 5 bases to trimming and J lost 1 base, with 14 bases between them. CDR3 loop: CASSGGWRENTGELFF. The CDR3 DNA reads TGTGCCAGCAGCGGCGGCTGGCGGGAGAACACCGGGGAGCTGTTTTTT.

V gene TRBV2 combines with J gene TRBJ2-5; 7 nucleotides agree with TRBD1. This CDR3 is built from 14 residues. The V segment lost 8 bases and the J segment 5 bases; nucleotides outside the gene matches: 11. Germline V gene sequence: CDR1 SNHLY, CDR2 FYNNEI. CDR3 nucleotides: TGTGCCAGCTCCGGTACAGGGGAAATCGAGACCCAGTACTTC. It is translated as CASSGTGEIETQYF.

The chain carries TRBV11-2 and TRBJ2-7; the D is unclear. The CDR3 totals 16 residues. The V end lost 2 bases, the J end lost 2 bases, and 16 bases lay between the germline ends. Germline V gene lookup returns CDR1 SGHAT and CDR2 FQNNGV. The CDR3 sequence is CASSLSGGWQAYEQYF. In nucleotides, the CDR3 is TGTGCCAGCAGCTTATCTGGCGGATGGCAGGCCTACGAGCAGTACTTC. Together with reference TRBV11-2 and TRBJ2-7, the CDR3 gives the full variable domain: EAGVAQSPRYKIIEKRQSVAFWCNPISGHATLYWYQQILGQGPKLLIQFQNNGVVDDSQLPKDRFSAERLKGVDSTLKIQPAKLEDSAVYLCASSLSGGWQAYEQYFGPGTRLTVT.

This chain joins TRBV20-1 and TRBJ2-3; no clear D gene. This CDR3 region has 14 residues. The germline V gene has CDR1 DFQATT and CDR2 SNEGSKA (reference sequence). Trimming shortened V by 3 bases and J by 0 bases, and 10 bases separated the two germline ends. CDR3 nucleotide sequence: TGCAGTGCTAGTCGGCCGGGCAGCACAGATACGCAGTATTTT. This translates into CSASRPGSTDTQYF.

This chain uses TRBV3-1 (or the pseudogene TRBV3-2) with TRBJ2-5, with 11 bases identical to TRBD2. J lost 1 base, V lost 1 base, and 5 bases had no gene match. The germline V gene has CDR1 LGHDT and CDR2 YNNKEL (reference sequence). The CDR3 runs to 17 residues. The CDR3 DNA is TGTGCCAGCAGCCAAGTCATAGCGGGGGGGCTCCAAGAGACCCAGTACTTC. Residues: CASSQVIAGGLQETQYF.

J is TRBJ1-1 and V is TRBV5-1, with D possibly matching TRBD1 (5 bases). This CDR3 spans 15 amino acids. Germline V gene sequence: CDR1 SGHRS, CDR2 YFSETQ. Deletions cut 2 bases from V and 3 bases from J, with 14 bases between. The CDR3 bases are TGCGCCAGCAGCTTAAACAGGAACACCTACACTGAAGCTTTCTTT. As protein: CASSLNRNTYTEAFF.

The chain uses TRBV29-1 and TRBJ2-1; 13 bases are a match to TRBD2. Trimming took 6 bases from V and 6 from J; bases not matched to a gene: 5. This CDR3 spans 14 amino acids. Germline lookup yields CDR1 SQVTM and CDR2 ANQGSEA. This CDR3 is CSVLGTSGANEQFF. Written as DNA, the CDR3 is TGCAGCGTCCTCGGGACTAGCGGGGCCAATGAGCAGTTCTTC.

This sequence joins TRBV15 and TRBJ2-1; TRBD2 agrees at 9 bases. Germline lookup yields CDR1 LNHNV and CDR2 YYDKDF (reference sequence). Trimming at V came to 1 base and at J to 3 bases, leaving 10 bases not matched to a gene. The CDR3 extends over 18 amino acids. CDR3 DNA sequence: TGTGCCACCAGCAGAGTAATTGGCAGCGGGGGGAACTACAATGAGCAGTTCTTC. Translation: CATSRVIGSGGNYNEQFF.

The CDR3 region has the DNA TGTGCCAGCAGTGTCGGGCCGCGGGATGGCTACACCTTC. Amino acids: CASSVGPRDGYTF. The V call is TRBV2, the J call TRBJ1-2; D call uncertain. This CDR3 is built from 13 residues. Trimming left V 4 bases short and J 6 bases short, with 12 bases between. Germline CDR1 reads SNHLY; CDR2 reads FYNNEI. The whole variable domain, filled in from reference TRBV2 and TRBJ1-2, reads EPEVTQTPSHQVTQMGQEVILRCVPISNHLYFYWYRQILGQKVEFLVSFYNNEISEKSEIFDDQFSVERPDGSNFTLKIRSTKLEDSAMYFCASSVGPRDGYTFGSGTRLTVV.

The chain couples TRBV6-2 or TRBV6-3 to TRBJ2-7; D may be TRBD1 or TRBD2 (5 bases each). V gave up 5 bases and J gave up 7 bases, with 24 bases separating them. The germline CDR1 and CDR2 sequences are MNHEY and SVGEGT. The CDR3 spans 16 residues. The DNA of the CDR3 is TGTGCCAGCAGTCCCCCGCCCACCAAAGGGTGGGGGGAGCAGTACGTC. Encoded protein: CASSPPPTKGWGEQYV.

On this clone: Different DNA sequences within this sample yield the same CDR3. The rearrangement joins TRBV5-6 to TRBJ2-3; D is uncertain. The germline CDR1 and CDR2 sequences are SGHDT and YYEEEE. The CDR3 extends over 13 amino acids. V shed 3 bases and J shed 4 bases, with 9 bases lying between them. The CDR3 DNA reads TGTGCCAGCAGCTCCCCGGTGGCAGATACGCAGTATTTT. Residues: CASSSPVADTQYF.